The following is a T cell receptor beta chain sequence with its context. The data stem from a study of control samples from healthy donors and cancer patients. CDR3 length: 12 amino acids. The V end lost 11 bases, the J end lost 1 base, and 11 bases lay between the germline ends. Germline CDR1 and CDR2: SNHLY and FYNNEI. Using immunoSEQ multiplex PCR, the repertoire was profiled, and TCRdb retains in-frame clones only, with some absent. The profile shows about 230,000 clones, roughly 87% of them singletons. The TCR originated in an older woman with lung cancer. The sample consisted of PBMCs. The V gene is TRBV2, the J gene TRBJ2-5; D is unclear. The CDR3 protein is CAPRGSQETQYF. CDR3 in DNA: TGTGCCCCCCGAGGTTCCCAAGAGACCCAGTACTTC.